These 3 T cell receptor beta chains came from one sample sequenced in a study of control samples from healthy donors and cancer patients. Clones were read by immunoSEQ multiplex PCR, and TCRdb kept only the in-frame ones, dropping some. The sample records 35,000 to 50,000 clones, less than 90% being singletons. Sequencing was performed on blood. The receptor source for this set is a man in his 60s in good health.

V is TRBV11-1 and J is TRBJ2-1; tentative D call: TRBD1 (6 bases). Germline V CDR1 and CDR2: SGHAT, FQDESV (reference sequence). V was clipped by 5 bases and J by 5 bases, with 19 bases between them. This CDR3 contains 16 residues. CDR3: CASSALTGTLNNEQFF. The CDR3 region has the DNA TGTGCCAGCAGCGCCCTGACAGGCACTTTAAACAATGAGCAGTTCTTC. Using reference TRBV11-1 and TRBJ2-1 for the parts outside the CDR3, the full variable domain is EAEVAQSPRYKITEKSQAVAFWCDPISGHATLYWYRQILGQGPELLVQFQDESVVDDSQLPKDRFSAERLKGVDSTLKIQPAELGDSAMYLCASSALTGTLNNEQFFGPGTRLTVL.

The rearrangement joins TRBV28 to TRBJ1-2; D possibly corresponds to TRBD1 (6 bases). Trimming removed 5 bases from V and 5 bases from J, with 15 bases in between. In germline, CDR1 is MDHEN, CDR2 SYDVKM. The CDR3 is 14 amino acids. CDR3 DNA: TGTGCCAGCAGTCCCCATCAGGGGAGGTATGGCTACACCTTC. The encoded protein is CASSPHQGRYGYTF.

This rearrangement joins TRBV6-5 to TRBJ1-2; the D gene is possibly TRBD1 (6 bases). Germline loops: CDR1 MNHEY, CDR2 SVGAGI. The CDR3 has 14 amino acids. Trimming took off 2 bases at V and 6 bases at J, with 13 bases between the two ends. CDR3 sequence (DNA): TGTGCCAGCAGTTACCGGGACCCAGGGGATGGCTACACCTTC. It codes for CASSYRDPGDGYTF.